This T cell receptor (beta chain) emerged from a study of molecular identifiers for immune sequencing clone quantification. Sorted cells numbering 20,000 to 1,000,000, with 10%, 30% or 50% RNA, yielded the naive CD8 libraries. TCRdb fed the PCR reads into MiXCR, producing one record per CDR3 protein. The table has over 100,000 distinct CDR3 sequences, about 35% seen once; the top ten hold over 8%. Unmatched junction bases numbered 14, after V lost 4 bases and J lost 10 bases. The germline V gene has CDR1 SGHTA and CDR2 FQGTGA. The CDR3 runs 15 residues. Sequencing used naive CD8+ T cells from blood, with Jurkat cell RNA spiked in. Sample subset: FACS-sorted CD8+CD4-CCR7+CD45RA+ naive T cells. The receptor was isolated from a human donor in good health. Some libraries in this study had Jurkat cell RNA spiked in. The rearrangement links TRBV7-3 to TRBJ2-3, with 7 bases fitting TRBD1. The CDR3 DNA sequence: TGTGCCAGCAGCTCAACAGGGGTCAGCACAGTTTCGCAGTATTTT. This translates into CASSSTGVSTVSQYF.